What follows are 10 T cell receptor beta chains derived from one specimen sequenced in a study of CD8+CD57+ T cells in acquired aplastic anemia. Profiles of TCR beta VDJ and CDR3 were generated from a genomic DNA template. TCRdb recomputed calls from the reads with MiXCR, one row per CDR3 protein. The sample records around 190,000 distinct CDR3 sequences, 50% to 55% being singletons. The sample was sorted CD4+, CD8+, or CD8+CD57+ T cells (not recorded which) from PBMCs. These receptors originate from a human donor in good health, serving as a control.

V and J are TRBV15 and TRBJ1-5; 7 positions match TRBD1. The germline CDR1 and CDR2 sequences are LNHNV and YYDKDF (reference sequence). The CDR3 runs to 15 residues. The ends lost 0 bases at V and 4 bases at J; junction bases unmatched: 3. The CDR3 sequence: CATSRDKGQNQPQHF. In DNA, the CDR3 is TGTGCCACCAGCAGAGATAAGGGACAGAATCAGCCCCAGCATTTT.

This clonotype was observed a few times. A read error may be the cause here, since a much bigger clone is one base away. This chain joins TRBV7-9 and TRBJ2-7; D could derive from TRBD1 or TRBD2 (6 bases each). The CDR3 has 12 amino acids. V was shortened by 1 base and J by 6 bases, with 7 bases between the two germline ends. From germline, CDR1 is SEHNR and CDR2 FQNEAQ (reference sequence). In nucleotides, the CDR3 is TGTGCCAGCAGCTTAGGGGGGGCCGAGCAGTACTTC. This encodes CASSLGGAEQYF. The full variable domain, its missing parts supplied by reference TRBV7-9 and TRBJ2-7, is DTGVSQNPRHKITKRGQNVTFRCDPISEHNRLYWYRQTLGQGPEFLTYFQNEAQLEKSRLLSDRFSAERPKGSFSTLEIQRTEQGDSAMYLCASSLGGAEQYFGPGTRLTVT.

CDR3 nucleotides: TGTGCCATCAGGACAGACTCTAATCAGCCCCAGCATTTT. It translates to CAIRTDSNQPQHF. The V and J genes are TRBV10-3 and TRBJ1-5, with D possibly being TRBD1 (5 bases). Looked up from germline, CDR1 is ENHRY and CDR2 is SYGVKD. This CDR3 has 13 residues. With 6 bases removed from V and 4 bases from J, the gap between germline ends came to 10 bases.

This chain connects TRBV10-3 to TRBJ1-2, with D possibly being TRBD1 (6 bases). V was shortened by 11 bases and J by 4 bases, with 20 bases between the two germline ends. This CDR3 contains 14 residues. CDR1 and CDR2 from the germline V gene are ENHRY and SYGVKD. The CDR3 sequence is CAAHETGDSYGYTF. CDR3 bases: TGTGCCGCTCACGAGACAGGCGATTCCTATGGCTACACCTTC.

This clonotype has more than one count but fewer than ten. The V call is TRBV25-1, the J call TRBJ1-1, with D hard to call. The germline gives CDR1 MGHDK, CDR2 SYGVNS. The CDR3 has 13 amino acids. The V end was cut by 4 bases, the J end by 2 bases, with 8 bases between. The CDR3 loop reads CASSGGGNTEAFF. As DNA, the CDR3 is TGTGCCAGCAGTGGGGGTGGAAACACTGAAGCTTTCTTT.

The chain links TRBV15 to TRBJ2-5; D gene uncertain. CDR3 length: 13 amino acids. The V end lost 7 bases, the J end lost 0 bases, and 9 bases lay between the germline ends. Germline V lookup: CDR1 LNHNV, CDR2 YYDKDF (reference sequence). The DNA of the CDR3 is TGTGCCACCAAGAACGGTCACCAAGAGACCCAGTACTTC. Its translation: CATKNGHQETQYF.

This clonotype was seen repeatedly, ten times or more. The chain employs TRBV14 and TRBJ1-2; D gene ambiguous. Germline CDR1 SGHDN, CDR2 FVKESK. Trimming cost V 5 bases and J 5 bases, with 9 bases left between them. The CDR3 sequence is 12 residues long. CDR3 sequence: CASSYDTYGYTF. The DNA of the CDR3 is TGTGCCAGCAGCTACGACACTTATGGCTACACCTTC.

This clonotype was seen once. Sequence at one end of the junction differs from germline and may be a read error. The rearrangement joins TRBV5-1 to TRBJ1-2, with D unresolved. CDR1 and CDR2 (germline): SGHRS, YFSETQ. The CDR3 consists of 17 residues. CDR3 in DNA: TGTGCCAGCAGCGTAGGTCACGAGGCAGCTAATAACTATGGCTACACCTTC. Protein: CASSVGHEAANNYGYTF.

The chain links TRBV7-2 to TRBJ2-2; D remains ambiguous. There are 13 residues in the CDR3. CDR1 and CDR2 (germline): SGHTA, FQGNSA. V gave up 8 bases and J gave up 0 bases, with 7 bases separating them. The CDR3 is CASELPNTGELFF. The CDR3 DNA sequence: TGTGCCAGCGAACTCCCGAACACCGGGGAGCTGTTTTTT.

This chain joins TRBV28 and TRBJ1-5; possibly TRBD1 for D (5 bases). Trimming stripped 6 bases from V and 9 bases from J, with 18 bases between. Germline loops: CDR1 MDHEN, CDR2 SYDVKM. CDR3 length: 14 residues. The CDR3 reads CASRTGTESGPQHF. CDR3 coding DNA: TGTGCCAGCAGAACCGGGACCGAGTCAGGGCCCCAGCATTTT.